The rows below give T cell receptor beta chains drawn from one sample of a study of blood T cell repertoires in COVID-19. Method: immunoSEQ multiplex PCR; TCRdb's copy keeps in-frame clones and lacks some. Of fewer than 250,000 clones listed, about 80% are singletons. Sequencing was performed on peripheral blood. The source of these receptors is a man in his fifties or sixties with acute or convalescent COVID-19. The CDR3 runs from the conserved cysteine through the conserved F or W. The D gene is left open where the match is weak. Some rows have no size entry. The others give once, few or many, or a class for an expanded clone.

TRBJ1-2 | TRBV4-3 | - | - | TGCGCCAGCAGCCAAGATCGGGGAGCTCTCTATGGCTACACCTTC | CASSQDRGALYGYTF
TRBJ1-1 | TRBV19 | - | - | TGTGCCAGTAGTATTTTCGGGAAGAACACTGAAGCTTTCTTT | CASSIFGKNTEAFF
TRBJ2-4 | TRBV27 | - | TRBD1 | TGTGCCAGCGGGGGGACAGGAGGGCTTCAGTACTTC | CASGGTGGLQYF
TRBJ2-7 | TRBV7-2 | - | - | TGTGCCAGCAGCTTAGTAAATCCCTACGAGCAGTACTTC | CASSLVNPYEQYF
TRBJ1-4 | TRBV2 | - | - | TGTGCCAGCGGGGCCCGGGCGTTTAATGAAAAACTGTTTTTT | CASGARAFNEKLFF
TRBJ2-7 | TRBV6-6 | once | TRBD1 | TGTGCCAGCATTACTGGGACAGGGGGCAACGGGCAGTACTTC | CASITGTGGNGQYF
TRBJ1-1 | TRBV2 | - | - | TGTGCCAGCAGTGATTGGGGCCTCATGAACACTGAAGCTTTCTTT | CASSDWGLMNTEAFF
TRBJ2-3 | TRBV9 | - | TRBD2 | TGTGCCAGCACCTGGACTAGCGGGGGCTCAGATACGCAGTATTTT | CASTWTSGGSDTQYF
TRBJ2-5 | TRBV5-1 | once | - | TGCGCCAGCAGCCCAGGACAGCAAGAGACCCAGTACTTC | CASSPGQQETQYF
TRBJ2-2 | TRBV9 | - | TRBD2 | TGTGCCAGCAGCGTCGACCCTAGCGGGAGGGGGGAGCTGTTTTTT | CASSVDPSGRGELFF
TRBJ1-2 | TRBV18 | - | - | TGTGCCAGCTCACCTGGGCCGGCGGGCTACACCTTC | CASSPGPAGYTF
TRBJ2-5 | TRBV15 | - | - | TGTGCCACCAGCAGAGTGCCAGGGTCGGAGGAGACCCAGTACTTC | CATSRVPGSEETQYF
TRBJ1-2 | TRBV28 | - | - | TGTGCCAGCAGTTTAATAGGGGACTATGGCTACACCTTC | CASSLIGDYGYTF
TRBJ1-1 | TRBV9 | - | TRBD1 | TGTGCCAGCAGCGCCGGGACAGGGAACACTGAAGCTTTCTTT | CASSAGTGNTEAFF
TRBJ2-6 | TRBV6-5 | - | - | TGTGCCAGCAGTTTGGGGAGCCCTGGGGCCAACGTCCTGACTTTC | CASSLGSPGANVLTF
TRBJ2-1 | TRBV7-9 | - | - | TGTGCCAGCAGCTTCGAGGGCTCCTACAATGAGCAGTTCTTC | CASSFEGSYNEQFF
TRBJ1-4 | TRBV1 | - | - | TGCACCAGCAGCCTTCGACAGTATCCTGAAAAACTGTTTTTT | CTSSLRQYPEKLFF
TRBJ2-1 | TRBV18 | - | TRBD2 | TGTGCCAGCTCACCCCCCCTTAGCGGGGGGAATCTCAATGAGCAGTTCTTC | CASSPPLSGGNLNEQFF
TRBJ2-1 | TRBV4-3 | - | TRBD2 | TGCGCCAGCAGCCAATTCACCCTTAGCGGGGGGGGCCATGAGCAGTTCTTC | CASSQFTLSGGGHEQFF
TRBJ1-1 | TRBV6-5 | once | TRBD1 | TGTGCCAGCAGTCTGGACAGGGGCACTGAAGCTTTCTTT | CASSLDRGTEAFF
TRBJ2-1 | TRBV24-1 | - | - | TGTGCCACCAGTGGCCAGAACGAGCAGTTCTTC | CATSGQNEQFF
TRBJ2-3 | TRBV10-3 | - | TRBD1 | TGTGCCATCAGCCCGGGACAGGTGAGCACAGATACGCAGTATTTT | CAISPGQVSTDTQYF
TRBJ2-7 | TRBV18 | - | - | TGTGCCAGCTCACCACCTAGCTCCTACGAGCAGTACTTC | CASSPPSSYEQYF
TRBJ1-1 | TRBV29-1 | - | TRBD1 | TGCAGCGTAGCCACTCCGGGACAGGGCCACACTGAAGCTTTCTTT | CSVATPGQGHTEAFF
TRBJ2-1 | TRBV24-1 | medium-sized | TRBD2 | TGTGCCACCAGTGACAACCCCGGTGGGGGGAGGGCATTTAATTTGTATGAGCAGTTCTTC | CATSDNPGGGRAFNLYEQFF
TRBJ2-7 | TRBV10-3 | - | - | TGTGCCATCAGTGAACTAAACGAGCAGTACTTC | CAISELNEQYF
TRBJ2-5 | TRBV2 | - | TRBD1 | TGTGCCAGCGGCCTGGCCCGGACAGGAAAAGGGCCATATGAGACCCAGTACTTC | CASGLARTGKGPYETQYF